The clone carrying this T cell receptor (beta chain) has just a few counts. The source of the sample is a study of beta chain features in type 1 diabetes. The V and J ends lost 4 bases and 8 bases, in that order; junction bases with no gene match: 7. This CDR3 comprises 15 residues. The V gene's germline CDR1 is SEHNR and CDR2 FQNEAQ (reference sequence). Expressed TCRB transcripts were sequenced after all isolated RNA was converted to cDNA. For naive, central memory and regulatory T cell samples, reads averaged roughly 3.7 million. Method: immunoSEQ multiplex PCR; TCRdb's copy keeps in-frame clones and lacks some. In the table there are roughly 300,000 clones, approximately 14% of which are singletons.

The receptor was isolated from a man under 40 in good health. Specimen: central memory CD4+ T cells from blood. J is TRBJ2-3 and V is TRBV7-9; TRBD2 aligns across 12 bases. CDR3 protein: CASSYPSGRAATQYF. For the CDR3, the DNA is TGTGCCAGCAGCTACCCTAGCGGGAGGGCCGCTACGCAGTATTTT.